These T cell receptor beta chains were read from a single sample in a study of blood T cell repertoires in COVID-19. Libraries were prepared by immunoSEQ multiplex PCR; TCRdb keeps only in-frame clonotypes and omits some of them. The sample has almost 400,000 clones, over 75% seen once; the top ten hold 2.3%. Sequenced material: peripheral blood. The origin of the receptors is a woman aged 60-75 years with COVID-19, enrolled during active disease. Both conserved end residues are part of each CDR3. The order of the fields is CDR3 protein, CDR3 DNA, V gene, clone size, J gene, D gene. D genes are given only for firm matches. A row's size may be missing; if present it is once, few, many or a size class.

CASSLYTDTQYF | TGTGCCAGCAGTCTTTACACAGATACGCAGTATTTT | TRBV25-1 | - | TRBJ2-3 | -
CASSSKAGANTGELFF | TGTGCCAGCAGCTCCAAGGCGGGGGCGAACACCGGGGAGCTGTTTTTT | TRBV9 | - | TRBJ2-2 | TRBD2
CASSIAAGAQNTEAFF | TGTGCCAGTAGTATAGCGGCGGGGGCGCAGAACACTGAAGCTTTCTTT | TRBV19 | - | TRBJ1-1 | -
CASSLGTGQSYGYTF | TGCGCCAGCAGCTTGGGGACGGGACAGAGCTATGGCTACACCTTC | TRBV5-1 | - | TRBJ1-2 | TRBD1
CASSPTAVQRGTDDTEAFF | TGTGCCAGCTCACCTACCGCGGTACAAAGAGGGACAGACGACACTGAAGCTTTCTTT | TRBV18 | - | TRBJ1-1 | TRBD1
CASSLAGPRAGTRSPLHF | TGTGCCAGTAGCCTGGCTGGCCCGAGGGCAGGGACACGGTCACCCCTCCACTTT | TRBV19 | - | TRBJ1-6 | -
CASSYGQGLYEQYF | TGTGCCAGCAGTTACGGACAGGGGCTATACGAGCAGTACTTC | TRBV6-5 | - | TRBJ2-7 | TRBD1
CASSQVGTGRSSGANVLTF | TGCGCCAGCAGCCAAGTAGGGACAGGGCGGAGCTCTGGGGCCAACGTCCTGACTTTC | TRBV4-1 | - | TRBJ2-6 | TRBD1
CASRQGTNYGYTF | TGTGCCAGTCGGCAGGGAACTAACTATGGCTACACCTTC | TRBV19 | - | TRBJ1-2 | -
CASSNPSRGSNQPQHF | TGTGCCAGCAGCAACCCCTCCCGAGGAAGCAATCAGCCCCAGCATTTT | TRBV28 | - | TRBJ1-5 | -
CASRYGTGERKGQPQHF | TGTGCCAGCAGGTACGGGACAGGGGAAAGGAAAGGCCAGCCCCAGCATTTT | TRBV2 | - | TRBJ1-5 | TRBD1
CASSLTGTHEQFF | TGTGCCAGCAGCCTGACTGGGACTCATGAGCAGTTCTTC | TRBV7-3 | - | TRBJ2-1 | -
CASSLEQKSEKLFF | TGCGCCAGCAGCTTGGAACAGAAGAGTGAAAAACTGTTTTTT | TRBV5-1 | - | TRBJ1-4 | -
CASTTPTNYGYTF | TGTGCCAGCACTACCCCAACTAACTATGGCTACACCTTC | TRBV6-5 | - | TRBJ1-2 | -
CASSGRQGEIAFF | TGTGCCAGCAGCGGGAGACAGGGAGAAATAGCTTTCTTT | TRBV7-9 | - | TRBJ1-1 | TRBD1
CASSSVEGSGYTF | TGTGCCAGCAGTTCTGTCGAGGGTAGTGGCTACACCTTC | TRBV27 | few | TRBJ1-2 | -
CASSQISSGQGFEKLFF | TGTGCCAGCAGCCAAATCAGCAGCGGACAGGGGTTCGAAAAACTGTTTTTT | TRBV14 | - | TRBJ1-4 | TRBD1
CASSLVGGDFNTGELFF | TGTGCCAGCAGCTTGGTAGGGGGCGATTTTAACACCGGGGAGCTGTTTTTT | TRBV5-4 | - | TRBJ2-2 | TRBD1
CASSLAGDGYTF | TGTGCCAGCAGCTTAGCGGGGGATGGCTACACCTTC | TRBV11-2 | - | TRBJ1-2 | -
CATSDPVYEQYF | TGTGCCACCAGTGATCCCGTTTACGAGCAGTACTTC | TRBV24-1 | - | TRBJ2-7 | -